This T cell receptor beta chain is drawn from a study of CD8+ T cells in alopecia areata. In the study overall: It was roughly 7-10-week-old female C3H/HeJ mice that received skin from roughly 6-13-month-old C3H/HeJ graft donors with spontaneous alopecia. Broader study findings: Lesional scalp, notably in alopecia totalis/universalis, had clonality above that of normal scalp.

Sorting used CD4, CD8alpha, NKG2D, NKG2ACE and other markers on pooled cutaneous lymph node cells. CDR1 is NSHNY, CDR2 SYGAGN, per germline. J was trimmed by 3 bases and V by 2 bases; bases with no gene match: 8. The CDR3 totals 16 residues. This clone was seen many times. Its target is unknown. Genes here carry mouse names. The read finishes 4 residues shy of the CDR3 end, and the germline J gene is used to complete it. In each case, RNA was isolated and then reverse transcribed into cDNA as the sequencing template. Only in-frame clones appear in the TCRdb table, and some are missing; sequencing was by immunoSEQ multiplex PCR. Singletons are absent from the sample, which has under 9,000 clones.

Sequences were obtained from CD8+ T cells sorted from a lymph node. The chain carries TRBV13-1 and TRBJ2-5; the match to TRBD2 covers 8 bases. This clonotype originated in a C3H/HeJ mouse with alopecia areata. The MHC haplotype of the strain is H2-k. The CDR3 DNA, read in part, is TGTGCCAGCAGTGAGAGGGGGGGGGCGCGTCAAGAC. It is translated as CASSERGGARQD. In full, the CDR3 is CASSERGGARQDTQYF.